The TCR beta chain described here comes from a study of T cell clonotyping in hematopoietic cell transplantation. Study-wide background: Blood collection times were about day -28 and days 30, 100, 180 posttransplant.

Details on this clone: Its antigen remains unknown.

Study-level points and caveats: Without cell sorting, CD4 versus CD8 contributions remain unresolved. Recipient TCR diversity dropped after transplant; expanded clonotypes rose from day 30 to 180. Higher Inverse Simpson Index values in graft donor and pretransplant recipient predicted broader posttransplant TCR diversity.

Only in-frame clones appear in the TCRdb table, and some are missing; sequencing was by immunoSEQ multiplex PCR. The repertoire holds 11,000 to 15,000 clones, with about three fifths as singletons. Sample: PBMCs. The receptor was derived from a human donor who either received an allogeneic hematopoietic cell transplant for a myeloid malignancy or was a related donor (not recorded which). Some clones in this sample may be carry-over from other donors' samples.

Here the CDR3 DNA reads TGTGCCATCAGTGAAGGGGACTATGGCTACACCTTC. This codes for CAISEGDYGYTF. The chain is built from TRBV10-3 and TRBJ1-2; D is perhaps TRBD1 (5 bases). The ends were cut back, 3 bases at V and 3 bases at J, with 5 bases in the middle. This CDR3 contains 12 residues. CDR1 ENHRY and CDR2 SYGVKD come from the germline V gene.